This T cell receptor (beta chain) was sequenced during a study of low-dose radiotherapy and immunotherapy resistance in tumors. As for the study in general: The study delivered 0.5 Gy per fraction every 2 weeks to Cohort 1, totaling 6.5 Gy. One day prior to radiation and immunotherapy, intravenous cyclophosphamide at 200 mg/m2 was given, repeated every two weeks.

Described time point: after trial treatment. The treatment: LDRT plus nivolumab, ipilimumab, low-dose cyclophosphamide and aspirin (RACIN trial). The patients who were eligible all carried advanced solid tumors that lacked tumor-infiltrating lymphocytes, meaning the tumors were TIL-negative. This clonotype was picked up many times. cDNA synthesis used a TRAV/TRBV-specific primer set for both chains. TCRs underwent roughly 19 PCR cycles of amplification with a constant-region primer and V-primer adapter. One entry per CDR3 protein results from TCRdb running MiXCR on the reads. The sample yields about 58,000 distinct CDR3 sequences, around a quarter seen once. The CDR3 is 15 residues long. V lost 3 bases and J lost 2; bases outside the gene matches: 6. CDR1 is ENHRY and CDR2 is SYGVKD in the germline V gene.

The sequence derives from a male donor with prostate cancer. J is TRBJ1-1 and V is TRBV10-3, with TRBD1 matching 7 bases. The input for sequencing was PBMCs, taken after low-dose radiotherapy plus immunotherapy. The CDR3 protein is CAISDHGTANTEAFF. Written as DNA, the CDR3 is TGTGCCATCAGTGACCACGGGACAGCTAACACTGAAGCTTTCTTT.